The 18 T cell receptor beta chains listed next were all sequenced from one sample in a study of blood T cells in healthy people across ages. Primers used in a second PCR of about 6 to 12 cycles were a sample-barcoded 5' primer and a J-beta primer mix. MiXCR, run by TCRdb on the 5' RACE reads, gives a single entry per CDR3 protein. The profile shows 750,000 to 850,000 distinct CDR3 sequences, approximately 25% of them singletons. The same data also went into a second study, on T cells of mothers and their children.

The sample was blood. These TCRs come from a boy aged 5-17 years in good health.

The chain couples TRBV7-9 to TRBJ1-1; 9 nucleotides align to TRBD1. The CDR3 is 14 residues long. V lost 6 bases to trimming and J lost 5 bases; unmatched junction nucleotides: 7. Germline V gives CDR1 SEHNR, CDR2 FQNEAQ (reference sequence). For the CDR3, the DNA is TGTGCCAGCAGTACCGGGACAGGGCTAACTGAAGCTTTCTTT. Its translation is CASSTGTGLTEAFF.

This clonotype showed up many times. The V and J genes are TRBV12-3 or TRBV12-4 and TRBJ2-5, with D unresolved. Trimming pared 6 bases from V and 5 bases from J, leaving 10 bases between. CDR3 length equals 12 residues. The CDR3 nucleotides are TGTGCCAGCAGCCCGCGTGCGGAGACCCAGTACTTC. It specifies CASSPRAETQYF.

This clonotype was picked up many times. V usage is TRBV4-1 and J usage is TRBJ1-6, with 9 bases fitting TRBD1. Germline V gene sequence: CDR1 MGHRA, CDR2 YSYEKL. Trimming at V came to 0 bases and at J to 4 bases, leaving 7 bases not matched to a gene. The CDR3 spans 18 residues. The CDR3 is CASSQDNSGTGYNSPLHF. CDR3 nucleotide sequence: TGCGCCAGCAGCCAAGATAATTCGGGGACAGGGTATAATTCACCCCTCCACTTT.

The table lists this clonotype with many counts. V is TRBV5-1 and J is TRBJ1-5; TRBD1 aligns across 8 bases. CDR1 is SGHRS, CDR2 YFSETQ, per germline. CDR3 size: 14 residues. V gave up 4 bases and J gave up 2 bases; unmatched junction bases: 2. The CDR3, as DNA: TGCGCCAGCAGCGAGACAGGGGGCAATCAGCCCCAGCATTTT. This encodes CASSETGGNQPQHF.

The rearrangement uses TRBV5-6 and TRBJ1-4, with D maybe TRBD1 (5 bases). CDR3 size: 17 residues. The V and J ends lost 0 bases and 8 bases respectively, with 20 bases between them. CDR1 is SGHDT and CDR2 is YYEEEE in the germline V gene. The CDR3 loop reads CASSLGGSGTEREKLFF. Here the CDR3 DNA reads TGTGCCAGCAGCTTGGGCGGCTCCGGGACCGAGAGGGAAAAACTGTTTTTT.

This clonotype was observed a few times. CDR3 bases: TGTGCCAGCAGCTCAGACAGGGGGCAGCCCCAGCATTTT. Its protein is CASSSDRGQPQHF. The chain combines TRBV7-9 with TRBJ1-5; TRBD1 aligns across 9 bases. V lost 4 bases and J lost 7; bases outside the gene matches: 2. This CDR3 has 13 amino acids. Germline V gene sequence: CDR1 SEHNR, CDR2 FQNEAQ (reference sequence).

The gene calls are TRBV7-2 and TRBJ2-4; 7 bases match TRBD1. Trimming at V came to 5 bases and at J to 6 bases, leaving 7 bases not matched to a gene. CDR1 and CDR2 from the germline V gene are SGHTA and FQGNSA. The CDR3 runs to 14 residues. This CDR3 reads CASSVRDSGNIQYF. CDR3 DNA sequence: TGTGCCAGCAGCGTCCGGGACAGCGGAAACATTCAGTACTTC. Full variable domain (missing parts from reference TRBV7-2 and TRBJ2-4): GAGVSQSPSNKVTEKGKDVELRCDPISGHTALYWYRQSLGQGLEFLIYFQGNSAPDKSGLPSDRFSAERTGGSVSTLTIQRTQQEDSAVYLCASSVRDSGNIQYFGAGTRLSVL.

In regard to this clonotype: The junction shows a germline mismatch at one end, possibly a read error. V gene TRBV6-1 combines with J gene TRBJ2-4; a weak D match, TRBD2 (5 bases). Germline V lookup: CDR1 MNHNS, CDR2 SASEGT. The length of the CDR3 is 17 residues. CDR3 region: CASSPSFGPLAKDIQYF. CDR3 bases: TGTGCCAGCAGCCCCAGCTTCGGGCCTCTAGCCAAAGACATTCAGTACTTC.

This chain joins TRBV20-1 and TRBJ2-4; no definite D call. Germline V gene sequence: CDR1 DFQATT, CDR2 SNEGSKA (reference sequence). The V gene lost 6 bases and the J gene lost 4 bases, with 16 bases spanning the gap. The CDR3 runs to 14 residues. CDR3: CSAPLGVDKNIQYF. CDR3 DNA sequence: TGCAGTGCCCCCCTAGGAGTGGATAAAAACATTCAGTACTTC.

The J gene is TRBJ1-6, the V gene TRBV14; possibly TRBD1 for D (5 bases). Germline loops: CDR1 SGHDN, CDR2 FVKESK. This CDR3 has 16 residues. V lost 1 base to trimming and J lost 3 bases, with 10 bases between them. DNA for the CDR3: TGTGCCAGCAGCCAAGCGGGCCAGGGCTATAATTCACCCCTCCACTTT. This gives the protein CASSQAGQGYNSPLHF.

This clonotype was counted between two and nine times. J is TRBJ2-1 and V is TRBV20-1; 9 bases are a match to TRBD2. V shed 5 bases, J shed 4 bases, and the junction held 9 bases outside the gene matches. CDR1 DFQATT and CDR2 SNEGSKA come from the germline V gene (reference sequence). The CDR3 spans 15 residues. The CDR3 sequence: CSAPGGGGDYNEQFF. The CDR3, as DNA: TGCAGTGCTCCGGGGGGCGGGGGGGATTACAATGAGCAGTTCTTC.

CDR3 DNA sequence: TGTGCCAGCAGTTACTCGGAACGGAGACACGACTACGAGCAGTACTTC. Translating gives CASSYSERRHDYEQYF. V usage is TRBV6-5 and J usage is TRBJ2-7; D is undetermined. This CDR3 spans 16 amino acids. The germline gives CDR1 MNHEY, CDR2 SVGAGI. V was pared by 0 bases and J by 3 bases, with 15 bases between.

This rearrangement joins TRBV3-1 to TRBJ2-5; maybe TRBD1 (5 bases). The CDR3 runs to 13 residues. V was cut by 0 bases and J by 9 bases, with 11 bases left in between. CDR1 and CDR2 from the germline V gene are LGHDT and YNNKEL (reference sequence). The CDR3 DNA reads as TGTGCCAGCAGCCAAGAAGGGGCACTGGCCCAGTACTTC. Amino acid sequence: CASSQEGALAQYF.

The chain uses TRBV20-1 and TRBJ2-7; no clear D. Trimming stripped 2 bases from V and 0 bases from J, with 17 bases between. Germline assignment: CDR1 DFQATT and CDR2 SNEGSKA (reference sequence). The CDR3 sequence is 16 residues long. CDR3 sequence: CSARKFRTVDSYEQYF. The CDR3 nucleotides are TGCAGTGCTAGAAAATTCCGGACCGTCGACTCCTACGAGCAGTACTTC.

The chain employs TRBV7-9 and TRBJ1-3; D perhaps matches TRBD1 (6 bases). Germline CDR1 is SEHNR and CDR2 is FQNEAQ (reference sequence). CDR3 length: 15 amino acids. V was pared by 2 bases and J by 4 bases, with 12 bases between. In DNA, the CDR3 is TGTGCCAGCAGCTTACCAGGGGTTCTCGGAAACACCATATATTTT. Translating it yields CASSLPGVLGNTIYF.

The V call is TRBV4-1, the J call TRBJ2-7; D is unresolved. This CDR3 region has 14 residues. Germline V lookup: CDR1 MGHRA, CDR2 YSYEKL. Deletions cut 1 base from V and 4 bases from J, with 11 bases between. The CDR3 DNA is TGCGCCAGCAGCCAAGTGGGGATAAGTTACGAGCAGTACTTC. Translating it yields CASSQVGISYEQYF.

In DNA, the CDR3 is TGTGCCAGCAGCTTAGGGTGGACAGGGACGAACACTGAAGCTTTCTTT. It codes for CASSLGWTGTNTEAFF. V is TRBV7-2 and J is TRBJ1-1, with TRBD1 identical over 8 bases. The germline V gene has CDR1 SGHTA and CDR2 FQGNSA. Trimming removed 1 base from V and 1 base from J; junction bases left unmatched: 5. This CDR3 has 16 amino acids.

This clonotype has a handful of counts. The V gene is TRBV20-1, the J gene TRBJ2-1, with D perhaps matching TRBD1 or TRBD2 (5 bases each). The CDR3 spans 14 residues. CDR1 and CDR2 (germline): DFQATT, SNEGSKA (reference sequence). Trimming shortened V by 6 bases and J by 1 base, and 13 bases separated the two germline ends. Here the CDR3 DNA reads TGCAGTGCCCGGAGGACAAAATCCTACAATGAGCAGTTCTTC. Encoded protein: CSARRTKSYNEQFF.